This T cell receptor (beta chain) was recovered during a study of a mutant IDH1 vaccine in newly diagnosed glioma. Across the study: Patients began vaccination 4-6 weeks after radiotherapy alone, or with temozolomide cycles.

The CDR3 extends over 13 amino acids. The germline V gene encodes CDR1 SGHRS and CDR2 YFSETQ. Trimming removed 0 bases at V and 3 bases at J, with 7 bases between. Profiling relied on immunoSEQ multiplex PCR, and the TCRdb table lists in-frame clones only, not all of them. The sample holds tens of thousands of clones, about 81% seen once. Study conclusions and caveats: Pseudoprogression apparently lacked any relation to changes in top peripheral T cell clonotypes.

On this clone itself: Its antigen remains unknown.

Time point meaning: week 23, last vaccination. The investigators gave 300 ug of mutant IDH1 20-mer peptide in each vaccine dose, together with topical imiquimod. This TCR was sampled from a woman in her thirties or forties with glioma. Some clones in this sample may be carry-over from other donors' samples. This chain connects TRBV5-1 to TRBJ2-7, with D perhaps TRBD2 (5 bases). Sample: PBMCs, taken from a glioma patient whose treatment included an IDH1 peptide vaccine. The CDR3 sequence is CASSLAGNYEQYF. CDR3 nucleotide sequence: TGCGCCAGCAGCTTGGCCGGGAACTACGAGCAGTACTTC.